The clone carrying this T cell receptor (beta chain) is medium-sized. Its specificity is not known. The sample is drawn from a study of Tregs in tolerant kidney transplant recipients. Turning to the study itself: Sorting of CD4+CD25+CD127- cells followed 3-day belatacept mixed lymphocyte reactions, sometimes with approximately five-day graft donor restimulation. Antibodies separated recipient from donor cells.

This CDR3 has 14 residues. The V end lost 4 bases, the J end lost 7 bases, and 14 bases lay between the germline ends. The germline V gene encodes CDR1 LGHNA and CDR2 YSLEER. Regarding the study as a whole: The small number of patients limits these findings pending further validation.

Some clones are missing from TCRdb's copy, which holds only in-frame ones; the method was immunoSEQ multiplex PCR. The table includes about 31,000 clones, approximately 80% detected once. The chain has TRBV4-3 and TRBJ1-5, with D perhaps matching TRBD1 (5 bases). The sample consisted of Tregs from blood cultured with allogeneic cells. The source of this sequence is a human donor in good health. As DNA, the CDR3 is TGCGCCAGCAGCCTCGAGCGGGGGTACCAGCCCCAGCATTTT. Amino acids: CASSLERGYQPQHF.